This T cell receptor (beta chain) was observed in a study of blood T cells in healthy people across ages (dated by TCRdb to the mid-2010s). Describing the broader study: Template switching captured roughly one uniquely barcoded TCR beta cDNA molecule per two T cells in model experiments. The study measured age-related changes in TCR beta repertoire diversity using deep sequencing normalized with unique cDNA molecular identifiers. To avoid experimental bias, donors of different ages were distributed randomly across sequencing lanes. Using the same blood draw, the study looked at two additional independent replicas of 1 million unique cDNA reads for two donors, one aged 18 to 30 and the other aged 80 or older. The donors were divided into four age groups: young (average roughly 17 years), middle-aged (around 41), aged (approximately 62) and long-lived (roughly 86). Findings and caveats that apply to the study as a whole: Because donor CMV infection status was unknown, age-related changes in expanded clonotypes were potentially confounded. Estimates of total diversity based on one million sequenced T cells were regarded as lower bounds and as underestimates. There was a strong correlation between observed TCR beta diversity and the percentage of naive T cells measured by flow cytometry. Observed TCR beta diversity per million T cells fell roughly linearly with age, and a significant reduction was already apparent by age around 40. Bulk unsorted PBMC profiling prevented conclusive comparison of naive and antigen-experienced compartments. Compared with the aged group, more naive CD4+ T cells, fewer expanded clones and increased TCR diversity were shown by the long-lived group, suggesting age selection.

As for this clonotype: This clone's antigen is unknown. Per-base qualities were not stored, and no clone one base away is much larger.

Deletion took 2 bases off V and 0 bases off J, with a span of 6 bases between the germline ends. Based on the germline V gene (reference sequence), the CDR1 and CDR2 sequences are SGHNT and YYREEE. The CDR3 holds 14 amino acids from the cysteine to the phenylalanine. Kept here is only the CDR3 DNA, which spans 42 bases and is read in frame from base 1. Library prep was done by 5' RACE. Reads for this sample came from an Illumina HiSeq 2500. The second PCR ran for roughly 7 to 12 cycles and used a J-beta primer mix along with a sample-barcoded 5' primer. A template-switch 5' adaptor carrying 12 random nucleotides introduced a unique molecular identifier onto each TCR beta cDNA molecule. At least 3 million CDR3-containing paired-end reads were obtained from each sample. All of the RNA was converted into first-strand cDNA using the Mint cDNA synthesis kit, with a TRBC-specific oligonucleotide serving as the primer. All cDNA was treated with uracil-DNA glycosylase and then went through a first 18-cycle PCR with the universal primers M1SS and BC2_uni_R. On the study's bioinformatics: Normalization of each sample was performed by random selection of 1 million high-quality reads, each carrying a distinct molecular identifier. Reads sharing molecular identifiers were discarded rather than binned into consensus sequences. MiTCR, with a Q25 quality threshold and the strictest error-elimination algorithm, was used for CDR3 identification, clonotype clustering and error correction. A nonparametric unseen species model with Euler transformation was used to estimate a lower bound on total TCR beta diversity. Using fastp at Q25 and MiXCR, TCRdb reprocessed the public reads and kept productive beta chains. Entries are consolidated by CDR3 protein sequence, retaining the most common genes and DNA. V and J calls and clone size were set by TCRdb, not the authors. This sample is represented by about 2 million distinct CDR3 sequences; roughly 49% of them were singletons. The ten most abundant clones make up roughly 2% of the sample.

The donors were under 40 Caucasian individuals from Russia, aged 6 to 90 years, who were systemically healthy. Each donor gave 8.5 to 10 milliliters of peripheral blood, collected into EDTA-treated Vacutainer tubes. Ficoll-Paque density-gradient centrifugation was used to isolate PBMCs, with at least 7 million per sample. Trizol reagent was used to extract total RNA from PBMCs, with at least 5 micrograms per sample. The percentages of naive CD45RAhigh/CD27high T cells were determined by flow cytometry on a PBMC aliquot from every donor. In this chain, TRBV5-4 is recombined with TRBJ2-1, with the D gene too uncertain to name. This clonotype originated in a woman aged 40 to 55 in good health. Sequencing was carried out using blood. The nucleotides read TGTGCCAGCAGCTTACCGGTCTCCTACAATGAGCAGTTCTTC. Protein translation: CASSLPVSYNEQFF.